These T cell receptor beta chains were read from a single sample in a study of beta chain features in type 1 diabetes. Profiled with immunoSEQ multiplex PCR; TCRdb holds only in-frame clones, not every one. The table has about 900,000 clones, 17% seen once. The sequencing sample was made of naive CD4+ T cells from blood. Receptors originate from a young woman in good health. Each CDR3 is given with its conserved first and last residue. A D gene is named only where the DNA matches it firmly. Rows may omit the clone size; those that give it use once, few, many or a size class.

clone size	J gene	V gene	D gene	CDR3 DNA	CDR3 protein
NA	TRBJ2-2	TRBV19	TRBD1	TGTGCCAGTCAGTGGACAGGCTTGAACACCGGGGAGCTGTTTTTT	CASQWTGLNTGELFF
few	TRBJ2-2	TRBV27	NA	TGTGCCAGCAGTGCTAGTCTAGCTCATTACACCGGGGAGCTGTTTTTT	CASSASLAHYTGELFF
NA	TRBJ1-1	TRBV28	NA	TGTGCCAGCCGAACGAATGGGTATGAAGCTTTCTTT	CASRTNGYEAFF
few	TRBJ2-7	TRBV2	NA	TGTGCCAGCAAACAGGGAAGGGAGCAGTACTTC	CASKQGREQYF
NA	TRBJ2-7	TRBV7-8	NA	TGTGCCAGCAGCTTAATCATTGGCAGGGAGCTTGGCAAGCAGTACTTC	CASSLIIGRELGKQYF
NA	TRBJ2-2	TRBV5-4	NA	TGTGCCAGCAGTCTCCCCTCAGGGAGGAACACCGGGGAGCTGTTTTTT	CASSLPSGRNTGELFF
NA	TRBJ2-3	TRBV7-2	NA	TGTGCCAGCAGCCGACCCCTGGCAGATACGCAGTATTTT	CASSRPLADTQYF
NA	TRBJ2-4	TRBV19	NA	TGTGCCAGTAGTACCTACCCTCACCAAAACATTCAGTACTTC	CASSTYPHQNIQYF
NA	TRBJ2-7	TRBV11-1	TRBD2	TGTGCCAGCAGCTTAAGGCCACTAGCGGCCTCATACGAGCAGTACTTC	CASSLRPLAASYEQYF
few	TRBJ1-1	TRBV19	NA	TGTGCCAGTAGCCCTCAGGGGAGGCAGGGCCGTCGGACTGAAGCTTTCTTT	CASSPQGRQGRRTEAFF
NA	TRBJ1-1	TRBV4-3	NA	TGCGCCAGCAGCCAATTTGGGATCGCTGAAGCTTTCTTT	CASSQFGIAEAFF
NA	TRBJ1-1	TRBV19	NA	TGTGCCAGTACTCAAAAGAGGGGATACGGGACATACATGAACACTGAAGCTTTCTTT	CASTQKRGYGTYMNTEAFF
NA	TRBJ2-2	TRBV19	TRBD1	TGTGCCAGTAGTAATTACCAGGGACAGGGCACCGGGGAGCTGTTTTTT	CASSNYQGQGTGELFF
few	TRBJ2-5	TRBV18	TRBD2	TGTGCCAGCTCACCGTCCCTGGGACTAGCGGGAGAAGAGACCCAGTACTTC	CASSPSLGLAGEETQYF
few	TRBJ1-2	TRBV28	TRBD1	TGTGCCAGCAGTTTCGGGACAGCAAACTATGGCTACACCTTC	CASSFGTANYGYTF
NA	TRBJ2-7	TRBV2	NA	TGTGCCAGCAGGGGGGATAGCTCCTACGAGCAGTACTTC	CASRGDSSYEQYF
NA	TRBJ2-7	TRBV29-1	TRBD1	TGCAGCGTTCTAAAAGGGACAGCACCCTACGAGCAGTACTTC	CSVLKGTAPYEQYF
NA	TRBJ2-7	TRBV4-2	NA	TGTGCCAGCAGCCGATACCCCCCAGGGGCGGGGAACTACGAGCAGTACTTC	CASSRYPPGAGNYEQYF
NA	TRBJ1-1	TRBV2	NA	TGTGCCAGCACCATAGACACGAACACTGAAGCTTTCTTT	CASTIDTNTEAFF
few	TRBJ2-1	TRBV7-2	NA	TGTGCCAGCAGCTTAAAGTTGGGGGACAATGAGCAGTTCTTC	CASSLKLGDNEQFF
NA	TRBJ1-2	TRBV5-1	NA	TGCGCCAGCAGCTTGGATCGCTATGGCTACACCTTC	CASSLDRYGYTF
few	TRBJ2-2	TRBV10-3	NA	TGTGCCATCAGTGACGTCCCTGGGGACACCGGGGAGCTGTTTTTT	CAISDVPGDTGELFF
few	TRBJ2-7	TRBV7-8	NA	TGTGCCAGCAGCTTCGGATGGGAAGGTTTCTCCTACGAGCAGTACTTC	CASSFGWEGFSYEQYF
NA	TRBJ2-1	TRBV7-3	NA	TGTGCCAGCAGCTTGTTGGGGAGTCTCTCCTACAATGAGCAGTTCTTC	CASSLLGSLSYNEQFF
few	TRBJ1-2	TRBV29-1	NA	TGCAGCGTTGGCAGGGTCGACTATGGCTACACCTTC	CSVGRVDYGYTF
NA	TRBJ2-3	TRBV5-1	NA	TGCGCCAGCAGCTCCGCTCGGACAGACCCCTTATTGTATACGCAGTATTTT	CASSSARTDPLLYTQYF
NA	TRBJ2-7	TRBV6-9	NA	TGTGCCAGCAGTTATAGGCGGGCAGTAAACTCCTACGAGCAGTACTTC	CASSYRRAVNSYEQYF
few	TRBJ1-4	TRBV4-2	NA	TGTGCCAGCAGCCAAGATCCTAGCTACCCTGAAAAACTGTTTTTT	CASSQDPSYPEKLFF
NA	TRBJ2-1	TRBV9	TRBD2	TGTGCCAGCAGCGCCCGAACTAGCGGGAGGGTCAATGAGCAGTTCTTC	CASSARTSGRVNEQFF
NA	TRBJ2-7	TRBV6-6	NA	TGTGCCAGCACAGCCGACATGGCCTACGAGCAGTACTTC	CASTADMAYEQYF
NA	TRBJ1-1	TRBV15	NA	TGTGCCACCAGCAGAGTCTCTTCCGGGGTCGAAGCTTTCTTT	CATSRVSSGVEAFF
NA	TRBJ2-1	TRBV7-2	TRBD2	TGTGCCAGCAGCCAAAGGACTAGCGGGACCAGTGAGCAGTTCTTC	CASSQRTSGTSEQFF
few	TRBJ2-1	TRBV29-1	NA	TGCAGCGCCCAGAGTTCGAGGGCCTCCTACAATGAGCAGTTCTTC	CSAQSSRASYNEQFF
few	TRBJ2-5	TRBV7-9	TRBD2	TGTGCCAGCAGCTTAGGACTAGCAAGAGAGACCCAGTACTTC	CASSLGLARETQYF
few	TRBJ2-7	TRBV11-2	TRBD1	TGTGCCAGCAGCCCACAGGGGGCTTCCTACGAGCAGTACTTC	CASSPQGASYEQYF
NA	TRBJ1-2	TRBV29-1	NA	TGCAGCGTTGGGGGGCAGAATCCCTTGCACGGCTACACCTTC	CSVGGQNPLHGYTF
NA	TRBJ2-2	TRBV18	NA	TGTGCCAGCTCACCAAACCGCGGGGTGGACACCGGGGAGCTGTTTTTT	CASSPNRGVDTGELFF
few	TRBJ2-3	TRBV10-3	TRBD1	TGTGCCATCAGTAGTACAGGGGGCGCGGATACGCAGTATTTT	CAISSTGGADTQYF
few	TRBJ2-1	TRBV9	NA	TGTGCCAGCAGCGTAGCTCCGGCAGGGGGGTTGGATGAGCAGTTCTTC	CASSVAPAGGLDEQFF
NA	TRBJ2-1	TRBV28	TRBD2	TGTGCCAGCAGTTTAACTAGCGGCCTTTACAATGAGCAGTTCTTC	CASSLTSGLYNEQFF
NA	TRBJ2-7	TRBV27	TRBD1	TGTGCCAGCAGTTACTACCGACAGGGCGGACACGAGCAGTACTTC	CASSYYRQGGHEQYF
NA	TRBJ2-5	TRBV7-9	TRBD2	TGTGCCAGCAGCACAACTAGGACTAGCGGGACCCAAGAGACCCAGTACTTC	CASSTTRTSGTQETQYF
NA	TRBJ1-1	TRBV18	NA	TGTGCCAGCTATAGTACGGGGCTGGGGATGAACACTGAAGCTTTCTTT	CASYSTGLGMNTEAFF
NA	TRBJ2-5	TRBV7-2	TRBD1	TGTGCCAGCAGCCCCAGCGGGACAGGGGGGACCCAGTACTTC	CASSPSGTGGTQYF
NA	TRBJ2-3	TRBV15	NA	TGTGCCACCAGCAGAGATGGTAGGGGGAGCCCAGATACGCAGTATTTT	CATSRDGRGSPDTQYF